A selection of T cell receptor beta chains follows, all from one sample in a study of T cell repertoires in aging, cancer and after chemotherapy. TCRdb itself ran the multiplex PCR reads through MiXCR, one entry per CDR3 protein. The repertoire has about 11,000 distinct CDR3 sequences, approximately 32% of them found once; the top ten carry about 19%. The sample comprised blood. These receptors all come from a human donor in good health. The donor label of this sample is uncertain. Each CDR3 is given with its conserved first and last residue. Each record gives: clone size, J gene, D gene, V gene, CDR3 DNA, CDR3 protein. A D gene is named only where the DNA matches it firmly. For some rows the clone size is stated as once, few or many, or as a class when expanded; others skip it.

NA	TRBJ2-2	TRBD2	TRBV7-2	TGTGCCAGCAGCTTACTGGTTCTAGCGGGAGGCCGGGGGTCCGGGGAGCTGTTTTTT	CASSLLVLAGGRGSGELFF
NA	TRBJ1-3	NA	TRBV12-3/TRBV12-4	TGTGCCAGCAGTTTTAAGAGCCTGGGGGCAGCTGGAAACACCATATATTTT	CASSFKSLGAAGNTIYF
few	TRBJ1-1	NA	TRBV5-6	TGTGCCAGCAGCTTGGAGATGACAGGACAAGGGACTGAAGCTTTCTTT	CASSLEMTGQGTEAFF
NA	TRBJ1-6	TRBD1	TRBV19	TGTGCCAGCAGCTCTTGGAAAGAAACAGGGGGTTCACCCCTCCACTTT	CASSSWKETGGSPLHF
once	TRBJ1-4	NA	TRBV30	TGTGCCTGGAGTGGAACCGCGAAACTGTTTTTT	CAWSGTAKLFF
NA	TRBJ2-7	TRBD1	TRBV6-2/TRBV6-3	TGTGCCAGCAGCCGAGGACAGGAGACTTCCTACGAGCAGTACTTC	CASSRGQETSYEQYF
NA	TRBJ2-3	TRBD2	TRBV20-1	TGCAGTGCTATGATATTAGCGGGAAGCACAGATACGCAGTATTTT	CSAMILAGSTDTQYF
NA	TRBJ2-7	NA	TRBV5-4	TGTGCCAGCAGCTTCGCAGGGCTCGAGCAGTACTTC	CASSFAGLEQYF
medium-sized	TRBJ2-2	NA	TRBV30	TGTGCCTGGGGAGGGGTGATCACCGGGGAGCTGTTTTTT	CAWGGVITGELFF
NA	TRBJ2-7	NA	TRBV19	TGTGCCAGTAGAAACAGCCCAAGCTCCTACGAGCAGTACTTC	CASRNSPSSYEQYF
NA	TRBJ1-1	NA	TRBV27	TGTGCCAGCAGTTTCGGACGGATGAACACTGAAGCTTTCTTT	CASSFGRMNTEAFF
few	TRBJ1-2	NA	TRBV6-5	TGTGCCAGCAGCCAGGGTGGACGGGGGCGCCTAGGCTACACCTTC	CASSQGGRGRLGYTF
few	TRBJ1-2	NA	TRBV18	TGTGCCAGCTCCCCTGCAGAGGGCAAGGCTAACTATGGCTACACCTTC	CASSPAEGKANYGYTF
NA	TRBJ2-7	TRBD1	TRBV18	TGTGCCAGCTCACCACAGGTAACAGGGGACGAGCAGTACTTC	CASSPQVTGDEQYF
few	TRBJ1-2	NA	TRBV20-1	TGCAGTGCTAGAGCGTCTGGGATAAGGATAGAGGTATCAACCTTC	CSARASGIRIEVSTF